This TCR beta chain comes out of a study of blood T cell repertoires in COVID-19. In the authors' methods: Nucleated cell number was recorded as an estimate derived from reference gene primer amplification. The repertoire was sequenced with immunoSEQ multiplex PCR; TCRdb's copy has only in-frame clones and lacks some. The V and J calls and clone size are taken from that table; D and trimming were inferred from the DNA. This repertoire shows about 290,000 clones, around four fifths found once; its top ten account for around 4.2%. Per the germline V gene, CDR1 is MGHRA and CDR2 is YSYEKL. V lost 4 bases, J lost 4 bases, and 28 bases lay in between. This CDR3 region has 19 residues.

The TCR sequence derives from a woman aged 50 to 65 with active or convalescent COVID-19. The rearrangement links TRBV4-1 to TRBJ2-5; D ambiguous. Material for sequencing was peripheral blood. The CDR3 sequence: CASSPPLELRRDPGETQYF. In nucleotides, the CDR3 is TGCGCCAGCAGCCCTCCCTTGGAGTTAAGGAGAGACCCGGGAGAGACCCAGTACTTC.